A single sample gave rise to the 19 T cell receptor beta chains below, sequenced in a study of cytomegalovirus exposure and HLA in healthy donors. PCR was performed using 60 Vbeta and 13 Jbeta primers. Sequencing used immunoSEQ multiplex PCR; TCRdb keeps in-frame clones, though not all of them. This sample carries 150,000 to 200,000 clones, under 85% of them seen once, and the ten largest clones take roughly 2.5%. The sequencing input was PBMCs. Receptor source: a human donor in good health.

V is TRBV11-3 and J is TRBJ2-1, with 14 bases fitting TRBD2. J lost 5 bases, V lost 5 bases, and 2 bases had no gene match. Germline V gene sequence: CDR1 SGHNT, CDR2 YENEEA. This CDR3 spans 15 amino acids. The chain's CDR3 is CASSPGLAGDNEQFF. CDR3 nucleotide sequence: TGTGCCAGCAGCCCGGGACTAGCGGGGGACAATGAGCAGTTCTTC.

The rearrangement joins TRBV19 to TRBJ2-1, with TRBD2 matching over 8 bases. The CDR3 length is 15 residues. Per germline, CDR1 LNHDA and CDR2 SQIVND (reference sequence). Trimming at V came to 5 bases and at J to 7 bases, leaving 10 bases not matched to a gene. This CDR3 is CASSLSGGLMNEQFF. CDR3 coding DNA: TGTGCCAGTAGTCTAAGCGGGGGTCTAATGAATGAGCAGTTCTTC.

This chain links TRBV6-1 with TRBJ2-7; 7 bases align to TRBD2. The V and J ends lost 4 bases and 6 bases, in that order; junction bases with no gene match: 9. The CDR3 consists of 14 residues. CDR1 and CDR2 (germline): MNHNS, SASEGT. Here the CDR3 reads CASSAGQERGEQYF. CDR3 DNA: TGTGCCAGCAGTGCGGGGCAGGAGCGGGGCGAGCAGTACTTC.

The chain uses TRBV10-3 and TRBJ2-7; the D is unclear. The V end was cut by 3 bases, the J end by 3 bases, with 9 bases between. Germline V CDR1 and CDR2: ENHRY, SYGVKD. This CDR3 spans 13 amino acids. CDR3 bases: TGTGCCATCAGTGAAGGCAGGATCTACGAGCAGTACTTC. Its translation is CAISEGRIYEQYF.

For the CDR3, the DNA is TGTGCCAGCAGCTTAGATGTGACAGCCTCCTACGAGCAGTACTTC. Translated: CASSLDVTASYEQYF. This chain connects TRBV13 to TRBJ2-7; a weak D match, TRBD1 (5 bases). V lost 1 base to trimming and J lost 0 bases, with 10 bases between them. This CDR3 spans 15 amino acids. Germline CDR1 and CDR2: PRHDT and FYEKMQ (reference sequence).

The chain couples TRBV11-2 to TRBJ1-4; D is ambiguous. V lost 5 bases and J 8 bases, leaving 12 bases between the germline ends. The CDR3 is made up of 13 amino acids. In germline, CDR1 is SGHAT, CDR2 FQNNGV. CDR3 nucleotides: TGTGCCAGCAGCCGTGGTCGGGTGGAAAAACTGTTTTTT. It codes for CASSRGRVEKLFF.

Comment on this clone: The junction departs from germline at one end; a sequencing error may be responsible. J is TRBJ2-3 and V is TRBV18; 10 bases fit TRBD1. The CDR3 sequence is 12 residues long. Germline V gene lookup returns CDR1 KGHSH and CDR2 LQKENI. This CDR3 is CASSPPGQGTDF. In DNA form, the CDR3 reads TGTGCCAGCTCACCACCGGGACAGGGGACTGATTTT.

V gene TRBV4-2 combines with J gene TRBJ2-7, with TRBD1 matching over 8 bases. The CDR3 totals 14 residues. V dropped 3 bases and J dropped 3; count of bases not matched to a gene: 4. Germline CDR1 is LGHNA and CDR2 is YNFKEQ. The CDR3 nucleotides read TGTGCCAGCAGCCAGGAGGACAGGGACTACGAGCAGTACTTC. As protein: CASSQEDRDYEQYF.

Worth noting for this clone: One end of the junction does not line up with germline, which may come from a read error. The sample holds other DNA sequences that translate to the same CDR3. J is TRBJ2-5 and V is TRBV4-3; 13 bases line up with TRBD2. Germline lookup yields CDR1 LGHNA and CDR2 YSLEER. This CDR3 spans 20 amino acids. The CDR3 region is CASSQELAGGLAGVQETQYF. For the CDR3, the DNA is TGCGCCAGCAGCCAGGAACTAGCGGGGGGGCTAGCCGGGGTCCAAGAAACCCAGTACTTC.

V usage is TRBV30 and J usage is TRBJ2-7, with a weak D call TRBD2 (6 bases). Germline V gene lookup returns CDR1 GTSNPN and CDR2 SVGIG (reference sequence). The V gene lost 4 bases and the J gene lost 6 bases, with 16 bases spanning the gap. This CDR3 region has 13 residues. In DNA form, the CDR3 reads TGTGCCTGGAATTCCGGGGGTTCATTCGAGCAGTACTTC. This encodes CAWNSGGSFEQYF. Combining the CDR3 with reference TRBV30 and TRBJ2-7 gives the whole variable domain SQTIHQWPATLVQPVGSPLSLECTVEGTSNPNLYWYRQAAGRGLQLLFYSVGIGQISSEVPQNLSASRPQDRQFILSSKKLLLSDSGFYLCAWNSGGSFEQYFGPGTRLTVT.

The genes are TRBV6-5 and TRBJ2-5, with 9 bases aligning to TRBD1. From germline, CDR1 is MNHEY and CDR2 SVGAGI. V lost 4 bases, J lost 2 bases, and 8 bases stayed unmatched. CDR3 length: 16 residues. The CDR3 DNA sequence: TGTGCCAGCAGTTCCGTCGACAGGGGGGATCAAGAGACCCAGTACTTC. Protein: CASSSVDRGDQETQYF.

V is TRBV29-1 and J is TRBJ2-5, with D unclear. V was trimmed by 0 bases and J by 1 base, leaving 12 bases between them. Germline CDR1 SQVTM, CDR2 ANQGSEA. CDR3 length: 15 amino acids. The CDR3 is CSVEDPLRGQETQYF. As DNA, the CDR3 is TGCAGCGTTGAAGATCCGCTCAGAGGCCAAGAGACCCAGTACTTC.

This clone was recorded once. This sequence joins TRBV10-3 and TRBJ1-2; 8 bases line up with TRBD1. The V gene end was trimmed by 7 bases and the J gene end by 4 bases; junction bases not matched to a gene: 11. From germline, CDR1 is ENHRY and CDR2 SYGVKD. The CDR3 runs to 15 residues. For the CDR3, the DNA is TGTGCCATCAATCCGGACAGGGCGGGGAGCTATGGCTACACCTTC. Encoded protein: CAINPDRAGSYGYTF.

The J gene is TRBJ2-5, the V gene TRBV7-8; 7 positions match TRBD1. Trimming at V came to 5 bases and at J to 5 bases, leaving 8 bases not matched to a gene. This CDR3 region has 14 residues. Germline V gene data show CDR1 as SGHVS and CDR2 as FQNEAQ. CDR3 sequence reads: CASSIYRGGETQYF. The CDR3, as DNA: TGTGCCAGCAGCATTTACAGGGGTGGGGAGACCCAGTACTTC.

This clone was observed a few times. This chain joins TRBV4-1 and TRBJ2-3, with D tentatively TRBD1 (5 bases). CDR1 is MGHRA and CDR2 is YSYEKL in the germline V gene. This CDR3 is built from 15 residues. Deletions cut 4 bases from V and 2 bases from J, with 13 bases between. CDR3 DNA sequence: TGCGCCAGCAGCCCCCTTCCAGGGTACACAGATACGCAGTATTTT. It is translated as CASSPLPGYTDTQYF.

The chain employs TRBV27 and TRBJ2-5, with TRBD1 identical over 8 bases. With 6 bases clipped from V and 5 bases from J, the junction kept 8 bases outside the gene matches. CDR1 and CDR2 (germline): MNHEY, SMNVEV (reference sequence). The CDR3 covers 14 residues. The DNA for the CDR3 is TGTGCCAGCAGCGCAGTTACAGGGGGGGAGACCCAGTACTTC. Residues: CASSAVTGGETQYF.

The count of this clone is one. J is TRBJ1-6 and V is TRBV5-1, with 9 bases that match TRBD1. The V gene end was trimmed by 3 bases and the J gene end by 3 bases; junction bases not matched to a gene: 4. The CDR3 spans 16 residues. CDR1 SGHRS and CDR2 YFSETQ come from the germline V gene. Here the CDR3 DNA reads TGCGCCAGCAGCTCGGGACAGGGCAACTATAATTCACCCCTCCACTTT. Residues: CASSSGQGNYNSPLHF.

Written as DNA, the CDR3 is TGCAGCGCTGGGAGCGGCGGGGAGACCCAGTACTTC. This sequence encodes CSAGSGGETQYF. The rearrangement uses TRBV29-1 and TRBJ2-5; D may be TRBD2 (5 bases). This CDR3 region has 12 residues. Germline V gene lookup returns CDR1 SQVTM and CDR2 ANQGSEA. The V end was cut by 7 bases, the J end by 5 bases, with 14 bases between.

The rearrangement joins TRBV5-1 to TRBJ2-5; 10 bases match TRBD1. Germline V gene data show CDR1 as SGHRS and CDR2 as YFSETQ. The junction had 13 bases not matched to a gene; V was cut back by 3 bases and J by 8 bases. The CDR3 length is 16 residues. CDR3 protein: CASSSNTGTGVGTQYF. The CDR3, as DNA: TGCGCCAGCAGCTCAAATACCGGGACAGGGGTAGGAACCCAGTACTTC.